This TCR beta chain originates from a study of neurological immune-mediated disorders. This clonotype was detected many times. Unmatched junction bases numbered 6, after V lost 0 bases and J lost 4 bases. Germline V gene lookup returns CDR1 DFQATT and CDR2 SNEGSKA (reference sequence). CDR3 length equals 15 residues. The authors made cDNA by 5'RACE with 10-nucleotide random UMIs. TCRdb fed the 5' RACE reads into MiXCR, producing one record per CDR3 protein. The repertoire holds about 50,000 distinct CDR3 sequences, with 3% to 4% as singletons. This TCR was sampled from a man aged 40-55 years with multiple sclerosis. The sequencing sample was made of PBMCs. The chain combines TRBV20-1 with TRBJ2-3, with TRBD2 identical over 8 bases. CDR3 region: CSARDGTRKSDTQYF. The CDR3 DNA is TGCAGTGCTAGAGATGGGACTAGAAAATCAGATACGCAGTATTTT.